The rows below give T cell receptor beta chains drawn from one sample of a study of blood T cell repertoires in COVID-19. Repertoires were generated with immunoSEQ multiplex PCR, while TCRdb's copy carries only in-frame clones and drops some. The table lists approximately 140,000 clones, roughly 80% of them singletons. Sequenced material: peripheral blood. The origin of the receptors is a woman aged 40 to 49 with active or convalescent COVID-19. Each CDR3 is given with its conserved first and last residue. The order of the fields is clone size, J gene, D gene, V gene, CDR3 protein, CDR3 DNA. A D gene is named only where the DNA matches it firmly. Some rows have no size entry. The others give once, few or many, or a class for an expanded clone.

clone size: NA
J gene: TRBJ2-2
D gene: NA
V gene: TRBV19
CDR3 protein: CASNLNTGELFF
CDR3 DNA: TGTGCCAGTAATCTTAACACCGGGGAGCTGTTTTTT

clone size: NA
J gene: TRBJ1-5
D gene: NA
V gene: TRBV7-2
CDR3 protein: CASSSQGTSNQPQHF
CDR3 DNA: TGTGCCAGCAGCTCACAGGGCACTAGCAATCAGCCCCAGCATTTT

clone size: NA
J gene: TRBJ1-3
D gene: NA
V gene: TRBV4-1
CDR3 protein: CASSQDQGMNTIYF
CDR3 DNA: TGCGCCAGCAGCCAAGACCAGGGCATGAACACCATATATTTT

clone size: NA
J gene: TRBJ1-1
D gene: NA
V gene: TRBV25-1
CDR3 protein: CASSEWTQNTEAFF
CDR3 DNA: TGTGCCAGCAGTGAATGGACACAGAACACTGAAGCTTTCTTT

clone size: NA
J gene: TRBJ2-7
D gene: NA
V gene: TRBV7-9
CDR3 protein: CASRKGASYEQYF
CDR3 DNA: TGTGCCAGCAGAAAGGGAGCCTCCTACGAGCAGTACTTC

clone size: many
J gene: TRBJ2-7
D gene: NA
V gene: TRBV6-1
CDR3 protein: CASSEDQGRPDEQYF
CDR3 DNA: TGTGCCAGCAGTGAGGATCAGGGGCGCCCTGACGAGCAGTACTTC

clone size: NA
J gene: TRBJ2-7
D gene: TRBD1
V gene: TRBV20-1
CDR3 protein: CSASRDSASYEQYF
CDR3 DNA: TGCAGTGCTAGTCGGGACAGCGCATCCTACGAGCAGTACTTC

clone size: few
J gene: TRBJ2-5
D gene: NA
V gene: TRBV28
CDR3 protein: CASSRPGLPREGTQYF
CDR3 DNA: TGTGCCAGCAGCCGCCCTGGCCTCCCCCGAGAGGGGACCCAGTACTTC

clone size: NA
J gene: TRBJ1-1
D gene: NA
V gene: TRBV19
CDR3 protein: CASSMAGTRMNTEAFF
CDR3 DNA: TGTGCCAGTAGTATGGCCGGGACACGCATGAACACTGAAGCTTTCTTT

clone size: few
J gene: TRBJ1-2
D gene: NA
V gene: TRBV6-5
CDR3 protein: CASKRLPYGYTF
CDR3 DNA: TGTGCCAGCAAGCGGTTACCCTATGGCTACACCTTC

clone size: once
J gene: TRBJ1-2
D gene: NA
V gene: TRBV14
CDR3 protein: CASSRASPTGSGYTF
CDR3 DNA: TGTGCCAGCAGTCGCGCGAGCCCGACGGGGAGTGGCTACACCTTC

clone size: NA
J gene: TRBJ2-5
D gene: TRBD1
V gene: TRBV5-1
CDR3 protein: CASSFAGGQETQYF
CDR3 DNA: TGCGCCAGCAGCTTCGCAGGGGGTCAAGAGACCCAGTACTTC

clone size: NA
J gene: TRBJ1-5
D gene: TRBD1
V gene: TRBV3-1/TRBV3-2
CDR3 protein: CASSQTGTASNQPQHF
CDR3 DNA: TGTGCCAGCAGCCAAACCGGGACAGCGAGCAATCAGCCCCAGCATTTT

clone size: NA
J gene: TRBJ1-3
D gene: TRBD1
V gene: TRBV6-6
CDR3 protein: CASRLGQGAPGNTIYF
CDR3 DNA: TGTGCCAGCAGGCTCGGACAGGGGGCGCCCGGAAACACCATATATTTT

clone size: NA
J gene: TRBJ1-5
D gene: TRBD1
V gene: TRBV28
CDR3 protein: CASWENRDSYSNQPQHF
CDR3 DNA: TGTGCCAGCTGGGAAAACCGGGACAGCTATAGCAATCAGCCCCAGCATTTT

clone size: NA
J gene: TRBJ1-1
D gene: NA
V gene: TRBV21-1
CDR3 protein: CASSKAYSLHVLLSRTNTEAFF
CDR3 DNA: TGTGCCAGCAGCAAAGCGTATAGTCTTCATGTTTTATTGAGCCGCACGAACACTGAAGCTTTCTTT

clone size: NA
J gene: TRBJ1-1
D gene: TRBD1
V gene: TRBV7-9
CDR3 protein: CASSPLSTGSREAFF
CDR3 DNA: TGTGCCAGCAGCCCCCTATCGACAGGGTCCCGTGAAGCTTTCTTT

clone size: NA
J gene: TRBJ1-1
D gene: NA
V gene: TRBV12-3/TRBV12-4
CDR3 protein: CASSLGRAEAFF
CDR3 DNA: TGTGCCAGCAGTTTGGGCAGGGCTGAAGCTTTCTTT

clone size: NA
J gene: TRBJ1-2
D gene: NA
V gene: TRBV5-6
CDR3 protein: CASGPGGGGYTF
CDR3 DNA: TGTGCCAGCGGACCGGGGGGCGGAGGCTACACCTTC

clone size: once
J gene: TRBJ1-1
D gene: NA
V gene: TRBV3-1/TRBV3-2
CDR3 protein: CASSPPGRSGVRAEAFF
CDR3 DNA: TGTGCCAGCAGCCCACCGGGCAGATCGGGGGTGAGGGCTGAAGCTTTCTTT

clone size: NA
J gene: TRBJ2-1
D gene: TRBD1
V gene: TRBV28
CDR3 protein: CASRQGQGIRGNEQFF
CDR3 DNA: TGTGCCAGCAGACAGGGACAGGGGATTCGGGGGAATGAGCAGTTCTTC

clone size: NA
J gene: TRBJ1-1
D gene: NA
V gene: TRBV5-1
CDR3 protein: CASSLESGEYYRMNTEAFF
CDR3 DNA: TGCGCCAGCAGCTTGGAGTCAGGGGAGTATTATAGGATGAACACTGAAGCTTTCTTT

clone size: NA
J gene: TRBJ2-2
D gene: NA
V gene: TRBV19
CDR3 protein: CASSIGNTGELFF
CDR3 DNA: TGTGCCAGTAGTATCGGGAACACCGGGGAGCTGTTTTTT

clone size: NA
J gene: TRBJ1-1
D gene: TRBD1
V gene: TRBV5-6
CDR3 protein: CASSLRRDRGQTEAFF
CDR3 DNA: TGTGCCAGCAGCTTGAGGAGGGACAGGGGGCAGACTGAAGCTTTCTTT

clone size: NA
J gene: TRBJ1-5
D gene: NA
V gene: TRBV28
CDR3 protein: CASSSLGQRSNQPQHF
CDR3 DNA: TGTGCCAGCAGTTCCCTGGGGCAGCGAAGCAATCAGCCCCAGCATTTT

clone size: NA
J gene: TRBJ1-1
D gene: NA
V gene: TRBV5-1
CDR3 protein: CASRGLSGAGDTEAFF
CDR3 DNA: TGCGCCAGCAGAGGTTTATCAGGGGCGGGGGACACTGAAGCTTTCTTT

clone size: NA
J gene: TRBJ1-1
D gene: TRBD1
V gene: TRBV10-3
CDR3 protein: CAISELTGGTEAFF
CDR3 DNA: TGTGCCATCAGTGAGCTTACAGGGGGCACTGAAGCTTTCTTT

clone size: NA
J gene: TRBJ1-1
D gene: NA
V gene: TRBV19
CDR3 protein: CASSIGAMNTEAFF
CDR3 DNA: TGTGCCAGTAGTATAGGGGCCATGAACACTGAAGCTTTCTTT

clone size: NA
J gene: TRBJ1-6
D gene: NA
V gene: TRBV19
CDR3 protein: CASSMNRDSPLHF
CDR3 DNA: TGTGCCAGTAGTATGAACAGGGATTCACCCCTCCACTTT

clone size: NA
J gene: TRBJ1-5
D gene: TRBD1
V gene: TRBV18
CDR3 protein: CASSPRQGDQPQHF
CDR3 DNA: TGTGCCAGCTCACCCCGACAGGGGGATCAGCCCCAGCATTTT

clone size: NA
J gene: TRBJ2-5
D gene: TRBD1
V gene: TRBV18
CDR3 protein: CASSPLQGALLGQETQYF
CDR3 DNA: TGTGCCAGCTCACCGCTGCAGGGGGCCCTGTTGGGGCAAGAGACCCAGTACTTC

clone size: NA
J gene: TRBJ1-2
D gene: TRBD1
V gene: TRBV10-3
CDR3 protein: CAISDQQGARGGYTF
CDR3 DNA: TGTGCCATCAGTGACCAACAGGGGGCTAGGGGGGGCTACACCTTC

clone size: few
J gene: TRBJ2-2
D gene: TRBD2
V gene: TRBV19
CDR3 protein: CASSRLAGSNTGELFF
CDR3 DNA: TGTGCCAGTAGTAGACTAGCGGGGTCGAACACCGGGGAGCTGTTTTTT

clone size: NA
J gene: TRBJ2-7
D gene: TRBD2
V gene: TRBV19
CDR3 protein: CASSPRLARQTYEQYF
CDR3 DNA: TGTGCCAGTAGTCCTCGACTAGCGCGGCAAACCTACGAGCAGTACTTC

clone size: NA
J gene: TRBJ1-5
D gene: TRBD1
V gene: TRBV28
CDR3 protein: CASSLRDRGDQPQHF
CDR3 DNA: TGTGCCAGCAGTTTACGGGACAGGGGAGACCAGCCCCAGCATTTT

clone size: once
J gene: TRBJ2-7
D gene: TRBD1
V gene: TRBV10-2
CDR3 protein: CASRAGTGTYEQYF
CDR3 DNA: TGCGCCAGCAGGGCCGGGACAGGGACCTACGAGCAGTACTTC

clone size: NA
J gene: TRBJ1-2
D gene: TRBD1
V gene: TRBV19
CDR3 protein: CASSVGTGNYGYTF
CDR3 DNA: TGTGCCAGTAGTGTGGGGACAGGGAACTATGGCTACACCTTC

clone size: NA
J gene: TRBJ1-4
D gene: NA
V gene: TRBV4-3
CDR3 protein: CASSPGGGIEKLFF
CDR3 DNA: TGCGCCAGCAGCCCTGGGGGGGGCATCGAAAAACTGTTTTTT

clone size: NA
J gene: TRBJ1-4
D gene: NA
V gene: TRBV7-6
CDR3 protein: CASSVNPSAGGKLFF
CDR3 DNA: TGTGCCAGCAGCGTGAATCCTTCAGCGGGGGGAAAACTGTTTTTT

clone size: NA
J gene: TRBJ1-2
D gene: TRBD1
V gene: TRBV28
CDR3 protein: CASSLGGTGGDYGYTF
CDR3 DNA: TGTGCCAGCAGTTTAGGCGGGACAGGGGGCGACTATGGCTACACCTTC

clone size: NA
J gene: TRBJ2-5
D gene: NA
V gene: TRBV25-1
CDR3 protein: CASSDRLEPNPNQETQYF
CDR3 DNA: TGTGCCAGCAGTGATCGCCTAGAACCGAACCCGAACCAAGAGACCCAGTACTTC

clone size: NA
J gene: TRBJ2-7
D gene: TRBD2
V gene: TRBV11-3
CDR3 protein: CASSLGRGTSQVHEQYF
CDR3 DNA: TGTGCCAGCAGCTTAGGGAGAGGGACTAGCCAAGTCCACGAGCAGTACTTC

clone size: NA
J gene: TRBJ1-6
D gene: TRBD1
V gene: TRBV7-9
CDR3 protein: CASRRSGQGDSPLHF
CDR3 DNA: TGTGCCAGCAGGCGCTCGGGACAGGGGGATTCACCCCTCCACTTT

clone size: NA
J gene: TRBJ1-3
D gene: NA
V gene: TRBV12-3/TRBV12-4
CDR3 protein: CASSLVSGNTIYF
CDR3 DNA: TGTGCCAGCAGCCTCGTGTCAGGGAACACCATATATTTT

clone size: NA
J gene: TRBJ2-5
D gene: NA
V gene: TRBV15
CDR3 protein: CATSQNRVETQYF
CDR3 DNA: TGTGCCACCAGCCAGAACAGGGTAGAGACCCAGTACTTC

clone size: NA
J gene: TRBJ1-2
D gene: NA
V gene: TRBV27
CDR3 protein: CASSPDSYYGYTF
CDR3 DNA: TGTGCCAGCAGTCCGGACAGTTACTATGGCTACACCTTC

clone size: NA
J gene: TRBJ2-5
D gene: NA
V gene: TRBV9
CDR3 protein: CASSVGVSTAQETQYF
CDR3 DNA: TGTGCCAGCAGCGTAGGAGTTTCGACAGCACAAGAGACCCAGTACTTC

clone size: NA
J gene: TRBJ1-2
D gene: TRBD1
V gene: TRBV19
CDR3 protein: CASTPGQGNYGYTF
CDR3 DNA: TGTGCCAGTACTCCGGGACAGGGCAACTATGGCTACACCTTC

clone size: NA
J gene: TRBJ2-3
D gene: TRBD1
V gene: TRBV27
CDR3 protein: CACSTGHTQYF
CDR3 DNA: TGTGCCTGCTCGACAGGGCATACGCAGTATTTT

clone size: NA
J gene: TRBJ2-5
D gene: TRBD2
V gene: TRBV7-9
CDR3 protein: CASSPLTSGRVETQYF
CDR3 DNA: TGTGCCAGCAGCCCCCTGACTAGCGGGAGGGTGGAGACCCAGTACTTC

clone size: NA
J gene: TRBJ1-1
D gene: NA
V gene: TRBV6-6
CDR3 protein: CATIRVPVNTEAFF
CDR3 DNA: TGTGCTACTATACGAGTACCCGTGAACACTGAAGCTTTCTTT

clone size: NA
J gene: TRBJ1-2
D gene: NA
V gene: TRBV6-6
CDR3 protein: CASSPPRGGGYTF
CDR3 DNA: TGTGCCAGCAGTCCCCCCCGCGGGGGGGGCTACACCTTC

clone size: few
J gene: TRBJ2-4
D gene: NA
V gene: TRBV10-3
CDR3 protein: CAISEVGAGKNIQYF
CDR3 DNA: TGTGCCATCAGTGAGGTGGGGGCTGGCAAAAACATTCAGTACTTC

clone size: NA
J gene: TRBJ2-2
D gene: NA
V gene: TRBV5-1
CDR3 protein: CASSSQTGNTGELFF
CDR3 DNA: TGCGCCAGCAGCTCCCAGACGGGGAACACCGGGGAGCTGTTTTTT

clone size: NA
J gene: TRBJ2-3
D gene: TRBD2
V gene: TRBV28
CDR3 protein: CASRLELAGRSDTQYF
CDR3 DNA: TGTGCCAGCAGGCTGGAGCTAGCGGGGCGGTCCGATACGCAGTATTTT

clone size: few
J gene: TRBJ1-2
D gene: NA
V gene: TRBV9
CDR3 protein: CASSGTEKLPGYTF
CDR3 DNA: TGTGCCAGCAGCGGGACAGAGAAACTACCTGGCTACACCTTC

clone size: few
J gene: TRBJ1-4
D gene: NA
V gene: TRBV6-5
CDR3 protein: CASSYGRFWEKLFF
CDR3 DNA: TGTGCCAGCAGTTACGGCCGCTTTTGGGAAAAACTGTTTTTT

clone size: NA
J gene: TRBJ2-5
D gene: NA
V gene: TRBV7-2
CDR3 protein: CASSFRRGTETQYF
CDR3 DNA: TGTGCCAGCAGCTTCCGAAGGGGAACAGAGACCCAGTACTTC